This T cell receptor beta chain was observed in a study of blood T cell repertoires in COVID-19. Overall study context: From T cells, B-cell-depleted T cells, or PBMCs came the material, which was cDNA or gDNA.

In the original processing: Amplification of reference gene primers provided the estimated nucleated cell counts. TCRdb keeps only in-frame clones here, not all; method: immunoSEQ multiplex PCR. V and J calls and clone size are copied from that table; D and trimming were computed from the DNA. The sample contains around 71,000 clones, approximately 80% of which appear only once. Trimming removed 6 bases from V and 6 bases from J; junction bases left unmatched: 5. This CDR3 contains 13 residues. Germline lookup yields CDR1 LNHDA and CDR2 SQIVND (reference sequence). The chain recombines TRBV19 with TRBJ1-5; 7 bases agree with TRBD1. Sequencing was carried out using peripheral blood. This clonotype was obtained from a man between 65 and 85 years old with acute or convalescent COVID-19. The DNA for the CDR3 is TGTGCCAGTAGCGACAGGGTAGGTCAGCCCCAGCATTTT. Amino acid sequence: CASSDRVGQPQHF.